Below, 18 T cell receptor beta chains from the same sample are listed, as sequenced in a study of cytomegalovirus exposure and HLA in healthy donors. This PCR relied on a set of 60 Vbeta primers and 13 Jbeta primers. Assay: immunoSEQ multiplex PCR; the TCRdb copy retains only in-frame clones and omits some. Of over 150,000 clones in the sample, around 75% are singletons; the top ten hold 2.5% to 3%. The sequenced sample was PBMCs. These TCRs come from a woman aged 50 to 65 in good health and CMV-seropositive.

A few counts support this clone. The chain employs TRBV7-9 and TRBJ1-1, with 8 bases fitting TRBD1. Germline V lookup: CDR1 SEHNR, CDR2 FQNEAQ (reference sequence). J was trimmed by 4 bases and V by 5 bases; bases with no gene match: 6. CDR3 length: 14 amino acids. The CDR3 reads CASSTDRGSTEAFF. The CDR3 DNA reads TGTGCCAGCAGCACCGACAGGGGATCCACTGAAGCTTTCTTT.

The rearrangement links TRBV19 to TRBJ1-2, with D maybe TRBD1 (5 bases). CDR1 and CDR2 (germline): LNHDA, SQIVND (reference sequence). This CDR3 is 12 amino acids long. The V end lost 7 bases, the J end lost 2 bases, and 8 bases lay between the germline ends. The CDR3 reads CASMPGNYGYTF. CDR3 nucleotide sequence: TGTGCCAGTATGCCAGGGAACTATGGCTACACCTTC.

This clone was picked up a small number of times. The chain recombines TRBV5-4 with TRBJ1-6, with unresolved D. Germline CDR1 SGHNT, CDR2 YYREEE (reference sequence). The germline V and J ends were trimmed by 4 bases and 11 bases, with 10 bases remaining between them. The CDR3 contains 12 residues. CDR3 residues: CASSPRGTPLHF. In nucleotides, the CDR3 is TGTGCCAGCAGCCCCCGCGGGACACCCCTCCACTTT.

The V and J genes are TRBV4-1 and TRBJ2-7; 7 bases are shared with TRBD2. Trimming took 2 bases from V and 4 from J; bases not matched to a gene: 8. The germline V gene has CDR1 MGHRA and CDR2 YSYEKL. The CDR3 is 15 residues long. Here the CDR3 DNA reads TGCGCCAGCAGCCAAAGGGCTAGCGGAGAATACGAGCAGTACTTC. Residues: CASSQRASGEYEQYF.

The chain combines TRBV6-5 with TRBJ1-2, with 9 bases that match TRBD1. V lost 0 bases and J lost 9; bases outside the gene matches: 11. This CDR3 has 16 residues. The germline CDR1 and CDR2 sequences are MNHEY and SVGAGI. Here the CDR3 reads CASSYSMDRGPNCYTF. In DNA form, the CDR3 reads TGTGCCAGCAGTTACTCGATGGACAGGGGCCCAAACTGCTACACCTTC.

This clone has a single count. The V call is TRBV2, the J call TRBJ2-1; 8 nucleotides line up with TRBD2. With V trimmed by 2 bases and J by 2 bases, 5 bases remained unmatched. The V gene's germline CDR1 is SNHLY and CDR2 FYNNEI. The CDR3 contains 16 residues. The CDR3 loop reads CASSEKAGGAYNEQFF. In DNA form, the CDR3 reads TGTGCCAGCAGTGAAAAGGCCGGGGGGGCCTACAATGAGCAGTTCTTC. Full variable domain (outside the CDR3, taken from reference TRBV2 and TRBJ2-1): EPEVTQTPSHQVTQMGQEVILRCVPISNHLYFYWYRQILGQKVEFLVSFYNNEISEKSEIFDDQFSVERPDGSNFTLKIRSTKLEDSAMYFCASSEKAGGAYNEQFFGPGTRLTVL.

This rearrangement joins TRBV18 to TRBJ2-5; a possible D gene is TRBD2 (6 bases). V lost 2 bases and J 2 bases, leaving 12 bases between the germline ends. Germline assignment: CDR1 KGHSH and CDR2 LQKENI. CDR3 length: 15 residues. The CDR3 bases are TGTGCCAGCTCACCAATAAGGGAGGCTCAAGAGACCCAGTACTTC. Its translation: CASSPIREAQETQYF.

The chain is built from TRBV7-9 and TRBJ2-1; D is perhaps TRBD1 (5 bases). Germline lookup yields CDR1 SEHNR and CDR2 FQNEAQ (reference sequence). The V and J ends lost 5 bases and 2 bases respectively, with 13 bases between them. This CDR3 comprises 15 residues. The CDR3 sequence is CASSVQGGTYNEQFF. CDR3 bases: TGTGCCAGCAGCGTTCAGGGTGGGACCTACAATGAGCAGTTCTTC.

The CDR3 here is CASSQLQDRDGYTF. The CDR3, as DNA: TGCGCCAGCAGCCAGCTCCAGGACAGGGACGGCTACACCTTC. V usage is TRBV4-1 and J usage is TRBJ1-2; 8 nucleotides align to TRBD1. After removal of 3 bases from V and 8 bases from J, the junction contained 8 bases not matched to a gene. Germline V CDR1 and CDR2: MGHRA, YSYEKL. This CDR3 spans 14 amino acids.

V and J are TRBV12-5 and TRBJ2-4, with D perhaps matching TRBD1 (7 bases). Germline V gene data show CDR1 as LGHNT and CDR2 as FRNRAP. The CDR3 has 15 residues. V lost 4 bases and J lost 7, with 17 bases in between. The DNA for the CDR3 is TGTGCTAGTGGTTCGGGGGACAGCCAGGGGAACATTCAGTACTTC. Its protein is CASGSGDSQGNIQYF.

The genes are TRBV5-6 and TRBJ1-1; maybe TRBD1 (5 bases). The CDR3 sequence is 15 residues long. The germline CDR1 and CDR2 sequences are SGHDT and YYEEEE. The ends were cut back, 0 bases at V and 1 base at J, with 10 bases in the middle. The CDR3 DNA sequence: TGTGCCAGCAGCTTGGGGGGCTGGGGGAACACTGAAGCTTTCTTT. Translating gives CASSLGGWGNTEAFF.

The chain combines TRBV6-1 with TRBJ2-5, with 13 bases identical to TRBD2. The CDR3 loop spans 15 amino acids. CDR1 and CDR2 (germline): MNHNS, SASEGT. Unmatched junction bases numbered 1, after V lost 5 bases and J lost 1 base. The CDR3 loop reads CASSRTSGGQETQYF. Here the CDR3 DNA reads TGTGCCAGCAGTCGGACTAGCGGGGGCCAAGAGACCCAGTACTTC.

Only one count was recorded for this clone. This chain links TRBV7-6 with TRBJ2-3; a weak D match, TRBD2 (5 bases). The CDR3 is 18 amino acids. Germline loops: CDR1 SGHVS, CDR2 FNYEAQ. The V end was cut by 4 bases, the J end by 0 bases, with 20 bases between. DNA for the CDR3: TGTGCCAGCAGCTATCATGGAGACTATCTCACTAGCACAGATACGCAGTATTTT. This translates into CASSYHGDYLTSTDTQYF.

The chain has TRBV7-6 and TRBJ1-3, with D perhaps TRBD1 (6 bases). This CDR3 is built from 14 residues. The germline CDR1 and CDR2 sequences are SGHVS and FNYEAQ. Trimming took 5 bases from V and 2 from J, leaving 10 bases between them. The CDR3 region is CASSPRTAGNTIYF. Here the CDR3 DNA reads TGTGCCAGCAGCCCTCGGACAGCTGGAAACACCATATATTTT.

V usage is TRBV11-2 and J usage is TRBJ1-1; D remains unclear. Germline CDR1 is SGHAT and CDR2 is FQNNGV. The CDR3 has 14 amino acids. V was clipped by 2 bases and J by 0 bases, with 7 bases between them. CDR3 DNA: TGTGCCAGCAGCTTAATGAGGGTGAACACTGAAGCTTTCTTT. Protein: CASSLMRVNTEAFF.

The rearrangement links TRBV5-1 to TRBJ2-1, with D perhaps matching TRBD1 (5 bases). Per the germline V gene, CDR1 is SGHRS and CDR2 is YFSETQ. V was clipped by 0 bases and J by 9 bases, with 10 bases between them. This CDR3 comprises 13 residues. CDR3 in amino acids: CASSLAGAGEQFF. The CDR3 DNA follows: TGCGCCAGCAGCTTGGCTGGGGCTGGTGAGCAGTTCTTC.

The chain carries TRBV18 and TRBJ2-1; 9 bases fit TRBD2. J gave up 2 bases and V 4 bases, and 0 bases lay outside the gene matches. CDR3 length: 14 amino acids. Looked up from germline, CDR1 is KGHSH and CDR2 is LQKENI. This CDR3 reads CASSQRGAYNEQFF. The DNA of the CDR3 is TGTGCCAGCTCACAGCGGGGGGCCTACAATGAGCAGTTCTTC.

The chain has TRBV7-9 and TRBJ1-5; 11 bases map to TRBD1. CDR3 size: 19 residues. The V segment lost 1 base and the J segment 0 bases; nucleotides outside the gene matches: 8. Germline V lookup: CDR1 SEHNR, CDR2 FQNEAQ (reference sequence). The CDR3 here is CASSLVLGQGGYSNQPQHF. In DNA, the CDR3 is TGTGCCAGCAGCTTAGTCCTGGGACAGGGGGGCTATAGCAATCAGCCCCAGCATTTT.